The 14 T cell receptor beta chains in this list originate from one sample, sequenced in a study of CD8 T cells in Susac syndrome. Reverse transcription of about 0.45 to 1 ug RNA used random hexamers. TCRdb used MiXCR to reprocess the immunoSEQ multiplex PCR reads, holding one entry per CDR3 protein. The sample carries about 430,000 distinct CDR3 sequences, 85% recorded once. Sequences were obtained from CD8+ T cells from PBMCs. The origin of the receptors is a human donor with multiple sclerosis.

CDR3 in amino acids: CAISLTSGGPGELFF. CDR3 bases: TGTGCCATCAGTTTGACTAGCGGGGGGCCCGGGGAGCTGTTTTTT. J is TRBJ2-2 and V is TRBV10-3, with 13 bases lining up with TRBD2. CDR3 length: 15 amino acids. J gave up 6 bases and V 5 bases, and 3 bases lay outside the gene matches. Germline V CDR1 and CDR2: ENHRY, SYGVKD.

The V gene is TRBV24-1, the J gene TRBJ2-2, with D hard to call. The length of the CDR3 is 14 residues. Germline V gene lookup returns CDR1 KGHDR and CDR2 SFDVKD. V lost 5 bases to trimming and J lost 0 bases, with 6 bases between them. CDR3 coding DNA: TGTGCCACCAGTGGGGCGGCGAACACCGGGGAGCTGTTTTTT. Translated, it gives CATSGAANTGELFF.

The chain joins TRBV3-1 to TRBJ2-7, with 12 bases fitting TRBD1. V lost 4 bases, J lost 3 bases, and 4 bases stayed unmatched. The CDR3 loop spans 15 amino acids. Germline lookup yields CDR1 LGHDT and CDR2 YNNKEL (reference sequence). DNA for the CDR3: TGTGCCAGCAGCCCCCGGGACAGGGGGCACTACGAGCAGTACTTC. Protein product: CASSPRDRGHYEQYF.

This chain uses TRBV27 with TRBJ1-6; 8 bases line up with TRBD1. Germline V lookup: CDR1 MNHEY, CDR2 SMNVEV (reference sequence). This CDR3 region has 17 residues. Losses at the gene ends were 1 base for V and 6 bases for J; bases not matched to a gene: 8. As DNA, the CDR3 is TGTGCCAGCAGTTTATTAGGACAGGGAAGGTTTAATTCACCCCTCCACTTT. Residues: CASSLLGQGRFNSPLHF.

CDR3: CASSQVYRMGTEAFF. In DNA form, the CDR3 reads TGTGCCAGCAGCCAAGTTTACAGGATGGGGACTGAAGCTTTCTTT. The chain couples TRBV3-1 to TRBJ1-1; TRBD1 might be the D (5 bases). V shed 1 base and J shed 5 bases, with 14 bases lying between them. CDR1 and CDR2 (germline): LGHDT, YNNKEL (reference sequence). The CDR3 is made up of 15 amino acids.

The rearrangement links TRBV29-1 to TRBJ2-3, with 8 nucleotides matching TRBD2. The CDR3 consists of 16 residues. Germline-derived CDR1 and CDR2 are SQVTM and ANQGSEA. V was clipped by 5 bases and J by 1 base; unmatched bases: 11. CDR3: CSVRAGDRSRTDTQYF. CDR3 bases: TGCAGCGTTCGAGCGGGGGACCGGAGCCGCACAGATACGCAGTATTTT.

The genes are TRBV5-1 and TRBJ2-4; the D call may be TRBD1 or TRBD2 (5 bases each). This CDR3 has 15 amino acids. Looked up from germline, CDR1 is SGHRS and CDR2 is YFSETQ. Trimming cost V 4 bases and J 7 bases, with 18 bases left between them. Here the CDR3 DNA reads TGCGCCAGCAGCCTGGGTTATGGGGGAGACAACATTCAGTACTTC. Its translation is CASSLGYGGDNIQYF.

V and J are TRBV5-5 and TRBJ2-7; 11 bases fit TRBD1. The ends lost 0 bases at V and 2 bases at J; junction bases unmatched: 4. The CDR3 is 16 residues long. Germline V gene data show CDR1 as SGHKS and CDR2 as YYEKEE (reference sequence). DNA for the CDR3: TGTGCCAGCAGCTTGGCTGGGACAGGGGGAGCCTACGAGCAGTACTTC. It encodes CASSLAGTGGAYEQYF.

This CDR3 is CSVEDGSDSSYNEQFF. The CDR3 coding sequence is TGCAGCGTTGAAGATGGCAGTGACAGCTCCTACAATGAGCAGTTCTTC. The chain uses TRBV29-1 and TRBJ2-1, with D maybe TRBD1 (5 bases). Trimming took off 0 bases at V and 0 bases at J, with 12 bases between the two ends. The germline V gene encodes CDR1 SQVTM and CDR2 ANQGSEA. CDR3 length: 16 residues.

This clonotype occurred once. The genes are TRBV29-1 and TRBJ2-7; possibly TRBD1 or TRBD2 for D (5 bases each). Trimming cost V 6 bases and J 3 bases, with 12 bases left between them. CDR3 size: 12 residues. Germline CDR1 SQVTM, CDR2 ANQGSEA. CDR3 residues: CSVLIGGYEQYF. CDR3 coding DNA: TGCAGCGTCCTAATTGGGGGCTACGAGCAGTACTTC.

The chain has TRBV5-1 and TRBJ2-1, with D perhaps TRBD2 (6 bases). The length of the CDR3 is 15 residues. The germline V gene encodes CDR1 SGHRS and CDR2 YFSETQ. Trimming removed 3 bases from V and 9 bases from J, with 19 bases in between. The DNA of the CDR3 is TGCGCCAGCAGCTCTCCCGGGACTTGGGATCCTGAGCAGTTCTTC. Its translation is CASSSPGTWDPEQFF.

The chain uses TRBV2 and TRBJ1-6, with D unresolved. This CDR3 contains 15 residues. CDR1 is SNHLY and CDR2 is FYNNEI in the germline V gene. Trimming took off 3 bases at V and 7 bases at J, with 13 bases between the two ends. The chain's CDR3 is CASSEQVGGNSPLHF. The CDR3 DNA reads as TGTGCCAGCAGTGAGCAGGTTGGAGGAAATTCACCCCTCCACTTT.

The gene calls are TRBV20-1 and TRBJ2-7; possibly TRBD2 for D (7 bases). The CDR3 loop spans 15 amino acids. The germline V and J ends were trimmed by 3 bases and 3 bases, with 18 bases remaining between them. In germline, CDR1 is DFQATT, CDR2 SNEGSKA (reference sequence). Here the CDR3 reads CSARSVGGGIYEQYF. For the CDR3, the DNA is TGCAGTGCTAGGTCCGTCGGCGGGGGCATCTACGAGCAGTACTTC.

V usage is TRBV28 and J usage is TRBJ2-1, with 10 bases that match TRBD2. This CDR3 has 14 amino acids. CDR1 is MDHEN and CDR2 is SYDVKM in the germline V gene. Trimming took 7 bases from V and 4 from J; bases not matched to a gene: 4. CDR3 nucleotides: TGTGCCAGCATTCTGACTAGCGGGTACAATGAGCAGTTCTTC. Its protein is CASILTSGYNEQFF. Supplemented by reference TRBV28 and TRBJ2-1, the full variable domain reads DVKVTQSSRYLVKRTGEKVFLECVQDMDHENMFWYRQDPGLGLRLIYFSYDVKMKEKGDIPEGYSVSREKKERFSLILESASTNQTSMYLCASILTSGYNEQFFGPGTRLTVL.